This T cell receptor beta chain was identified during a study of CD8 T cells in Susac syndrome. Study-wide findings and caveats: In its TCR sequencing and HLA analysis, the study acknowledged that the number of individuals was relatively small.

TCR beta sequencing covered blood CD8+ and CD4+ T cells. Germline CDR1 is DFQATT and CDR2 is SNEGSKA (reference sequence). The V end lost 6 bases, the J end lost 4 bases, and 12 bases lay between the germline ends. The CDR3 runs 12 residues. Reverse transcription of 0.5 to 1 ug RNA used random hexamers. An immunoSEQ multiplex PCR generated amplified TCR beta CDR3 products spanning 54 Vbeta and 13 Jbeta. MiXCR was run by TCRdb on the immunoSEQ multiplex PCR reads, yielding one entry per CDR3 protein. The data hold some 94,000 distinct CDR3 sequences, with over 90% observed a single time. Notes on this clonotype: What it binds is not known.

Sequenced: CD4+ T cells from PBMCs. This clonotype was obtained from a human donor with Susac syndrome. The J gene is TRBJ1-1, the V gene TRBV20-1; D is ambiguous. Here the CDR3 DNA reads TGCAGTGCCAAGGCGGCGAGCACTGAAGCTTTCTTT. It codes for CSAKAASTEAFF.